This T cell receptor beta chain was sequenced during a study of T cell responses to AZD1222 COVID-19 vaccine. Germline V gene lookup returns CDR1 SGHKS and CDR2 YYEKEE (reference sequence). The CDR3 loop spans 17 amino acids. Trimming removed 0 bases at V and 0 bases at J, with 13 bases between. Libraries were prepared by immunoSEQ multiplex PCR; TCRdb keeps only in-frame clonotypes and omits some of them. The sample gives some 140,000 clones, about 87% of which show up once; about 1.9% is in the top ten. Study-level findings and limits: Donors skewed white British and female; clonal diversity was possibly underestimated.

As to this clone: Its antigen is unknown.

The rearrangement joins TRBV5-5 to TRBJ1-3; tentative D call: TRBD1 (6 bases). This material consisted of peripheral blood, taken on day 0 of AZD1222 vaccination. The TCR was taken from an adult in good health. CDR3 in DNA: TGTGCCAGCAGCTTGGAGGGGGAGGTTACCTCTGGAAACACCATATATTTT. This codes for CASSLEGEVTSGNTIYF. The entire variable domain, with the rest obtained from reference TRBV5-5 and TRBJ1-3, is as follows: DAGVTQSPTHLIKTRGQQVTLRCSPISGHKSVSWYQQVLGQGPQFIFQYYEKEERGRGNFPDRFSARQFPNYSSELNVNALLLGDSALYLCASSLEGEVTSGNTIYFGEGSWLTVV.